Listed below are T cell receptor beta chains from one sample, sequenced in a study of CD8 T cells in Susac syndrome. TCRdb re-called the immunoSEQ multiplex PCR reads through MiXCR, storing one row per CDR3 protein. Here the sample spans about 430,000 distinct CDR3 sequences, more than 80% being singletons. The sequenced sample was CD8+ T cells from PBMCs. All receptors come from a human donor with multiple sclerosis. Both conserved end residues are part of each CDR3. Each record gives: J gene, V gene, D gene, clone size, CDR3 DNA, CDR3 protein. D genes are given only for firm matches. Some rows mark clone size as missing; the rest say once, few, many or name a class of expanded clone.

j_call: TRBJ1-1
v_call: TRBV7-9
d_call: -
clone_size: -
cdr3_nt: TGTGCCAGCAGCTTAGGGGTTGGGGCAGCCGAAGCTTTCTTT
cdr3_aa: CASSLGVGAAEAFF

j_call: TRBJ1-1
v_call: TRBV30
d_call: -
clone_size: few
cdr3_nt: TGTGCCTGGAGTGTACTGGGTGAAGCTTTCTTT
cdr3_aa: CAWSVLGEAFF

j_call: TRBJ1-1
v_call: TRBV30
d_call: -
clone_size: -
cdr3_nt: TGTGCCTGGAGTCAGGGCACGGGGAACACTGAAGCTTTCTTT
cdr3_aa: CAWSQGTGNTEAFF

j_call: TRBJ2-7
v_call: TRBV13
d_call: -
clone_size: -
cdr3_nt: TGTGCCAGCAGCTTTCCTCCCTTCCCCGAGCAGTACTTC
cdr3_aa: CASSFPPFPEQYF

j_call: TRBJ1-1
v_call: TRBV20-1
d_call: -
clone_size: -
cdr3_nt: TGCAGTGCTAGGGGTCCAGGGAAGGTCACTGAAGCTTTCTTT
cdr3_aa: CSARGPGKVTEAFF

j_call: TRBJ2-3
v_call: TRBV5-4
d_call: -
clone_size: few
cdr3_nt: TGTGCCAGCAGCTTCGAAACAGATACGCAGTATTTT
cdr3_aa: CASSFETDTQYF

j_call: TRBJ1-1
v_call: TRBV10-3
d_call: -
clone_size: -
cdr3_nt: TGTGCCATCAGGGTAGGGCCGAACACTGAAGCTTTCTTT
cdr3_aa: CAIRVGPNTEAFF

j_call: TRBJ2-5
v_call: TRBV7-6
d_call: -
clone_size: -
cdr3_nt: TGTGCCAGCAGCTTAGGGCCGGCAGAGACCCAGTACTTC
cdr3_aa: CASSLGPAETQYF

j_call: TRBJ2-7
v_call: TRBV7-2
d_call: TRBD1
clone_size: -
cdr3_nt: TGTGCCAGCACCGAGGGGGCGCTTGGCTACGAGCAGTACTTC
cdr3_aa: CASTEGALGYEQYF

j_call: TRBJ2-7
v_call: TRBV20-1
d_call: TRBD2
clone_size: few
cdr3_nt: TGCAGTGCTAGAGGGCGGGAGGCCTACGAGCAGTACTTC
cdr3_aa: CSARGREAYEQYF

j_call: TRBJ2-1
v_call: TRBV14
d_call: -
clone_size: -
cdr3_nt: TGTGCCAGCAGAGCGGACAGCTACAATGAGCAGTTCTTC
cdr3_aa: CASRADSYNEQFF

j_call: TRBJ2-7
v_call: TRBV27
d_call: TRBD2
clone_size: few
cdr3_nt: TGTGCCAGCAGTTTATCAACGTGGCGGGAGCTGCACGAGCAGTACTTC
cdr3_aa: CASSLSTWRELHEQYF

j_call: TRBJ2-7
v_call: TRBV6-2/TRBV6-3
d_call: -
clone_size: few
cdr3_nt: TGTGCCAGCAGTCCTAATCTAGAGTGGGAGCAGTACTTC
cdr3_aa: CASSPNLEWEQYF

j_call: TRBJ1-5
v_call: TRBV12-3/TRBV12-4
d_call: TRBD1
clone_size: -
cdr3_nt: TGTGCCAGCAGTCCCACCACCGACAGGGGTCGGGACAATCAGCCCCAGCATTTT
cdr3_aa: CASSPTTDRGRDNQPQHF

j_call: TRBJ1-2
v_call: TRBV6-5
d_call: TRBD1
clone_size: -
cdr3_nt: TGTGCCAGCAGCCCAGGGGGCGACGACTATGGCTACACCTTC
cdr3_aa: CASSPGGDDYGYTF

j_call: TRBJ2-7
v_call: TRBV20-1
d_call: TRBD1
clone_size: -
cdr3_nt: TGCAGTGCTAGGAACAGGGGTACATCCGAGCAGTACTTC
cdr3_aa: CSARNRGTSEQYF

j_call: TRBJ1-4
v_call: TRBV12-3/TRBV12-4
d_call: -
clone_size: -
cdr3_nt: TGTGCCAGCAGCTATTCGCTTTGGGGGGGAGATGAAAAACTGTTTTTT
cdr3_aa: CASSYSLWGGDEKLFF

j_call: TRBJ2-7
v_call: TRBV3-1
d_call: -
clone_size: -
cdr3_nt: TGTGCCAGCAGCCAACAGGTTCTCGAGCAGTACTTC
cdr3_aa: CASSQQVLEQYF

j_call: TRBJ1-6
v_call: TRBV30
d_call: -
clone_size: -
cdr3_nt: TGTGCCTGGGGGGGGTCACCCCTCCACTTT
cdr3_aa: CAWGGSPLHF

j_call: TRBJ2-1
v_call: TRBV18
d_call: -
clone_size: -
cdr3_nt: TGTGCCAGCTCACCCTCCGGTGGGGATGAGCAGTTCTTC
cdr3_aa: CASSPSGGDEQFF

j_call: TRBJ2-7
v_call: TRBV7-8
d_call: -
clone_size: -
cdr3_nt: TGTGCCAGCAGCTTAGAGGCAGGGGACATCTACGAGCAGTACTTC
cdr3_aa: CASSLEAGDIYEQYF

j_call: TRBJ2-7
v_call: TRBV3-1
d_call: -
clone_size: -
cdr3_nt: TGTGCCAGCAGCCAAGAAGGCCAGGGGATTTACGAGCAGTACTTC
cdr3_aa: CASSQEGQGIYEQYF

j_call: TRBJ1-2
v_call: TRBV19
d_call: -
clone_size: -
cdr3_nt: TGTGCCAGTTCGCAAGGACACTATGGCTACACCTTC
cdr3_aa: CASSQGHYGYTF

j_call: TRBJ1-4
v_call: TRBV20-1
d_call: -
clone_size: -
cdr3_nt: TGCAGTGCTAGACCAAAATCGGGTGAAAAACTGTTTTTT
cdr3_aa: CSARPKSGEKLFF

j_call: TRBJ2-7
v_call: TRBV27
d_call: TRBD2
clone_size: -
cdr3_nt: TGTGCCAGCAGTTTAACTAGCGGGAGCATCCACGAGCAGTACTTC
cdr3_aa: CASSLTSGSIHEQYF

j_call: TRBJ2-5
v_call: TRBV10-1
d_call: TRBD1
clone_size: -
cdr3_nt: TGCGCCAGCAGAACAGGGACAGACTGGCTAAAAGAGACCCAGTACTTC
cdr3_aa: CASRTGTDWLKETQYF

j_call: TRBJ2-3
v_call: TRBV19
d_call: -
clone_size: -
cdr3_nt: TGTGCCAGTGTCCAGGGTGGCACAGATACGCAGTATTTT
cdr3_aa: CASVQGGTDTQYF

j_call: TRBJ2-7
v_call: TRBV27
d_call: -
clone_size: -
cdr3_nt: TGTGCCAGCAGTCCCTCCTGGACTGGCTACGAGCAGTACTTC
cdr3_aa: CASSPSWTGYEQYF

j_call: TRBJ2-1
v_call: TRBV7-4
d_call: TRBD2
clone_size: few
cdr3_nt: TGTGCCAGCAGCTTAGAAGCGGGAGTAGGGAATGAGCAGTTCTTC
cdr3_aa: CASSLEAGVGNEQFF

j_call: TRBJ2-1
v_call: TRBV27
d_call: -
clone_size: -
cdr3_nt: TGTGCCAGCAGTTTGGACCCTCTCAATGAGCAGTTCTTC
cdr3_aa: CASSLDPLNEQFF

j_call: TRBJ1-4
v_call: TRBV30
d_call: TRBD1
clone_size: -
cdr3_nt: TGTGCCTGGAGTCCGACAGGGGGAGGTGAAAAACTGTTTTTT
cdr3_aa: CAWSPTGGGEKLFF

j_call: TRBJ2-1
v_call: TRBV7-3
d_call: -
clone_size: once
cdr3_nt: TGTGCCAGCAGCCTCGACGGAGCGGGCGATGAGCAGTTCTTC
cdr3_aa: CASSLDGAGDEQFF

j_call: TRBJ2-5
v_call: TRBV27
d_call: -
clone_size: -
cdr3_nt: TGTGCCAGCAGTCCAATACCTACATCGGGACTGGTATTCCAAGAGACCCAGTACTTC
cdr3_aa: CASSPIPTSGLVFQETQYF

j_call: TRBJ2-2
v_call: TRBV27
d_call: -
clone_size: -
cdr3_nt: TGTGCCAGCAGTCCGACCCTAGCGAGAGGGAACACCGGGGAGCTGTTTTTT
cdr3_aa: CASSPTLARGNTGELFF

j_call: TRBJ1-1
v_call: TRBV6-4
d_call: -
clone_size: -
cdr3_nt: TGTGCCAGCAGGGATGAGGTGGGCACTGAAGCTTTCTTT
cdr3_aa: CASRDEVGTEAFF

j_call: TRBJ2-5
v_call: TRBV28
d_call: TRBD2
clone_size: -
cdr3_nt: TGTGCCAGCAGTTTACTCCCCGGGACTACGATCGGGGAGACCCAGTACTTC
cdr3_aa: CASSLLPGTTIGETQYF

j_call: TRBJ1-2
v_call: TRBV30
d_call: TRBD1
clone_size: -
cdr3_nt: TGTGCCTGGAGTTCCGGACAGGGGGTAGGCTATGGCTACACCTTC
cdr3_aa: CAWSSGQGVGYGYTF

j_call: TRBJ2-1
v_call: TRBV7-9
d_call: TRBD2
clone_size: -
cdr3_nt: TGTGCCAGCAGCTTAGGGGCCGGACTAGCGGGGGCGTCCTACAATGAGCAGTTCTTC
cdr3_aa: CASSLGAGLAGASYNEQFF

j_call: TRBJ2-7
v_call: TRBV27
d_call: -
clone_size: -
cdr3_nt: TGTGCCAGCAGTAATACCAGGGTCTACGAGCAGTACTTC
cdr3_aa: CASSNTRVYEQYF

j_call: TRBJ2-7
v_call: TRBV28
d_call: TRBD2
clone_size: -
cdr3_nt: TGTGCCAGCAGTACTCTACTAGCGGGAGGCTCCTACGAGCAGTACTTC
cdr3_aa: CASSTLLAGGSYEQYF

j_call: TRBJ2-2
v_call: TRBV28
d_call: -
clone_size: once
cdr3_nt: TGTGCCAGCAGTTTAAACCAGGGCGGCACCGGGGAGCTGTTTTTT
cdr3_aa: CASSLNQGGTGELFF

j_call: TRBJ1-4
v_call: TRBV7-2
d_call: TRBD1
clone_size: -
cdr3_nt: TGTGCCAGCAGCTTAATCCCAGGGGGGGAAAAACTGTTTTTT
cdr3_aa: CASSLIPGGEKLFF

j_call: TRBJ1-1
v_call: TRBV25-1
d_call: -
clone_size: -
cdr3_nt: TGTGCCAGCACCCCTGGCGGCGGACAAGCTTTCTTT
cdr3_aa: CASTPGGGQAFF

j_call: TRBJ2-5
v_call: TRBV2
d_call: TRBD2
clone_size: -
cdr3_nt: TGTGCCAGCAGTGGACTAGCGGGAGAACAAGAGACCCAGTACTTC
cdr3_aa: CASSGLAGEQETQYF

j_call: TRBJ2-3
v_call: TRBV6-5
d_call: -
clone_size: -
cdr3_nt: TGTGCCAGCAGTTACAAGGTCGGCACAGATACGCAGTATTTT
cdr3_aa: CASSYKVGTDTQYF

j_call: TRBJ2-1
v_call: TRBV28
d_call: TRBD2
clone_size: -
cdr3_nt: TGTGCCAGCAGTCGACTAGCGGGGTACAATGAGCAGTTCTTC
cdr3_aa: CASSRLAGYNEQFF

j_call: TRBJ2-3
v_call: TRBV5-4
d_call: TRBD2
clone_size: -
cdr3_nt: TGTGCCAGCAGCTCGAGGGGACTAGCGGGAGTAGATACGCAGTATTTT
cdr3_aa: CASSSRGLAGVDTQYF

j_call: TRBJ2-7
v_call: TRBV7-6
d_call: -
clone_size: few
cdr3_nt: TGTGCCAGCAGCTTAGCCCCGGGGGCCTACGAGCAGTACTTC
cdr3_aa: CASSLAPGAYEQYF

j_call: TRBJ2-1
v_call: TRBV18
d_call: -
clone_size: -
cdr3_nt: TGTGCCAGCTCACCCGCGCGGGGTAATGAGCAGTTCTTC
cdr3_aa: CASSPARGNEQFF

j_call: TRBJ1-2
v_call: TRBV4-1
d_call: -
clone_size: few
cdr3_nt: TGCGCCAGCAGCCCGGGACGGAACTATGGCTACACCTTC
cdr3_aa: CASSPGRNYGYTF

j_call: TRBJ1-5
v_call: TRBV20-1
d_call: TRBD1
clone_size: -
cdr3_nt: TGCAGTGCTAAAGCGGACAGGGGGCTTAACAATCAGCCCCAGCATTTT
cdr3_aa: CSAKADRGLNNQPQHF

j_call: TRBJ2-3
v_call: TRBV27
d_call: -
clone_size: -
cdr3_nt: TGTGCCAGCAGTCACTCCCAGGGGGGAGATACGCAGTATTTT
cdr3_aa: CASSHSQGGDTQYF

j_call: TRBJ2-3
v_call: TRBV10-3
d_call: TRBD1
clone_size: -
cdr3_nt: TGTGCCGCCGACAGGGGGGGGGCCACAGATACGCAGTATTTT
cdr3_aa: CAADRGGATDTQYF

j_call: TRBJ2-1
v_call: TRBV5-4
d_call: -
clone_size: -
cdr3_nt: TGTGCCAGCAACCAAGGGGGGCCCGAGAATGAGCAGTTCTTC
cdr3_aa: CASNQGGPENEQFF

j_call: TRBJ2-1
v_call: TRBV27
d_call: TRBD2
clone_size: -
cdr3_nt: TGTGCCAGCAGTTTGGCTAGCGGGAGCTATGAGCAGTTCTTC
cdr3_aa: CASSLASGSYEQFF

j_call: TRBJ2-7
v_call: TRBV25-1
d_call: -
clone_size: few
cdr3_nt: TGTGGCGGGGACGAAACTCCTAGAACAACCGGCTACGAGCAGTACTTC
cdr3_aa: CGGDETPRTTGYEQYF

j_call: TRBJ2-5
v_call: TRBV10-3
d_call: -
clone_size: few
cdr3_nt: TGTGCCATCAGAGGAGGGGAAGAGACCCAGTACTTC
cdr3_aa: CAIRGGEETQYF

j_call: TRBJ1-1
v_call: TRBV27
d_call: TRBD1
clone_size: -
cdr3_nt: TGTGCCAGCAGTCTAACGACAGGGCACACTGAAGCTTTCTTT
cdr3_aa: CASSLTTGHTEAFF

j_call: TRBJ2-7
v_call: TRBV6-5
d_call: -
clone_size: few
cdr3_nt: TGTGCCAGCAGTTACTCGGGCAGGGTTTTGTACTTC
cdr3_aa: CASSYSGRVLYF